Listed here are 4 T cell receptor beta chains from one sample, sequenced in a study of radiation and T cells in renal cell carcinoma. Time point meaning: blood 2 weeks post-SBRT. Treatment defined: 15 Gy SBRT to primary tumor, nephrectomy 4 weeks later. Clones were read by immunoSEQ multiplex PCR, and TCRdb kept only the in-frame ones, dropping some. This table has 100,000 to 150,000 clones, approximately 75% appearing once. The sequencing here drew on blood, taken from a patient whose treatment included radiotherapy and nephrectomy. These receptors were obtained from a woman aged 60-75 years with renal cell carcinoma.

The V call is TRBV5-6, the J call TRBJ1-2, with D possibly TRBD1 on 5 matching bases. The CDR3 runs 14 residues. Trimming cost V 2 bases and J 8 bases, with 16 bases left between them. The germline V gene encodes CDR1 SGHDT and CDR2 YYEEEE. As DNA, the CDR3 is TGTGCCAGCAGCTTTAGGACAAGGGCTCGGGGCTACACCTTC. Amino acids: CASSFRTRARGYTF.

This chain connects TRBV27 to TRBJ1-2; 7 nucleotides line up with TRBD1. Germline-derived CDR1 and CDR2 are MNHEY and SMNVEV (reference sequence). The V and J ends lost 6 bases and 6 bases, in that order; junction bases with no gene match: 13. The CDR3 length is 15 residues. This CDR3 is CASRAQGRGLDGYTF. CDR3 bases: TGTGCCAGCAGAGCACAGGGGAGAGGGCTTGATGGCTACACCTTC.

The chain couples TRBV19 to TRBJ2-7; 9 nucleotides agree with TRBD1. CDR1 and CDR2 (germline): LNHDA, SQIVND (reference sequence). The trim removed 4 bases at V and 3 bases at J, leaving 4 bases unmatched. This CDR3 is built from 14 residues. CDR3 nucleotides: TGTGCCAGTAGTAAACAGGGGGCGGACTACGAGCAGTACTTC. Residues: CASSKQGADYEQYF.

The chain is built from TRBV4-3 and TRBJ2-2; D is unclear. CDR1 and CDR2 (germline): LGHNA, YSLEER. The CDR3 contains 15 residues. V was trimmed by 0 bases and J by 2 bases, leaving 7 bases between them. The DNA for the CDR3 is TGCGCCAGCAGCCAAGACTGGAGTAACACCGGGGAGCTGTTTTTT. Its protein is CASSQDWSNTGELFF.